This T cell receptor beta chain was retrieved from a study of long-term antiretroviral therapy in people with HIV. Germline CDR1 MNHEY, CDR2 SMNVEV (reference sequence). Trimming took off 1 base at V and 4 bases at J, with 12 bases between the two ends. The CDR3 is 15 amino acids. Researchers report immunoSEQ v3.0 was run at survey level. Here immunoSEQ multiplex PCR was the method, and the copy in TCRdb shows in-frame clones only, minus some. This sample carries about 20,000 clones, over 90% of them seen once, and the ten largest clones take under 9.5%. This sequence was found in a woman in her fifties or sixties with HIV. The material was unsorted PBMCs, obtained 4.4 years after starting antiretroviral therapy. The chain combines TRBV27 with TRBJ2-3; possible D gene TRBD1, 6 bases. The CDR3 DNA is TGTGCCAGCAGTTTATTTGGCAGGGGTGCAGATACGCAGTATTTT. It is translated as CASSLFGRGADTQYF.